Following are 21 T cell receptor beta chains from one sample sequenced in a study of type 1 and type 2 diabetes patients. Amplification started from genomic DNA. The TCR beta CDR3 region was amplified using 30 forward and 13 reverse primers. TCRdb re-analysed the multiplex PCR reads in MiXCR, keeping a single row per CDR3 protein. The data show 270,000 or so distinct CDR3 sequences, roughly 44% seen once. Sequencing was carried out using peripheral blood mononuclear cells (PBMCs). The receptors shown here come from a man aged 18 to 29 with type 2 diabetes.

The V call is TRBV20-1, the J call TRBJ2-3, with TRBD1 matching over 7 bases. The germline V gene encodes CDR1 DFQATT and CDR2 SNEGSKA (reference sequence). CDR3 length: 15 residues. V shed 4 bases and J 3 bases; nucleotides not matched to a gene: 10. This CDR3 reads CSANYGQAGTDTQYF. The CDR3 region has the DNA TGCAGTGCTAACTATGGACAGGCAGGAACAGATACGCAGTATTTT.

This clonotype was counted a few times. This chain connects TRBV19 to TRBJ1-2; no clear D gene. This CDR3 spans 13 amino acids. CDR1 is LNHDA, CDR2 SQIVND, per germline (reference sequence). Deletions cut 0 bases from V and 7 bases from J, with 9 bases between. CDR3 sequence reads: CASSIDPTRGYTF. CDR3 DNA: TGTGCCAGTAGTATAGATCCTACCCGTGGCTACACCTTC.

A word on this clonotype: At one end, the junction sequence differs from germline, possibly due to a read error. The chain has TRBV5-1 and TRBJ1-2; no clear D gene. The CDR3 is 16 amino acids. Germline CDR1 SGHRS, CDR2 YFSETQ. The CDR3 nucleotides are TGCGCCAGCAGGTTGGGTCAGGCCATTGCAACATATGGCTACACCTTC. Encoded protein: CASRLGQAIATYGYTF.

J is TRBJ2-1 and V is TRBV13; TRBD2 is a possible D gene (6 bases). CDR3 length: 15 residues. V was clipped by 1 base and J by 1 base, with 8 bases between them. Germline values: CDR1 PRHDT, CDR2 FYEKMQ (reference sequence). This CDR3 is CASSLAGESYNEQFF. In DNA, the CDR3 is TGTGCCAGCAGCTTAGCGGGGGAATCCTACAATGAGCAGTTCTTC.

The V and J genes are TRBV2 and TRBJ1-5; 7 bases map to TRBD1. This CDR3 comprises 14 residues. Germline-derived CDR1 and CDR2 are SNHLY and FYNNEI. The V gene end was trimmed by 5 bases and the J gene end by 4 bases; junction bases not matched to a gene: 5. Here the CDR3 reads CASSYGTANQPQHF. DNA for the CDR3: TGTGCCAGCAGTTACGGGACAGCGAATCAGCCCCAGCATTTT.

The chain is built from TRBV7-2 and TRBJ2-7, with a weak D call TRBD1 (6 bases). The CDR3 is 9 residues long. V was trimmed by 7 bases and J by 13 bases, leaving 11 bases between them. CDR1 is SGHTA, CDR2 FQGNSA, per germline. CDR3 region: CASNGRGYF. The CDR3 DNA is TGTGCCAGCAATGGCAGGGGCTACTTC.

Only a few counts were recorded for this clonotype. This chain uses TRBV2 with TRBJ2-1; D possibly corresponds to TRBD1 (7 bases). Germline V gene data show CDR1 as SNHLY and CDR2 as FYNNEI. The length of the CDR3 is 15 residues. V was clipped by 4 bases and J by 5 bases, with 15 bases between them. CDR3 sequence (DNA): TGTGCCAGCAGTGGACGGGGGACAGAAAACAATGAGCAGTTCTTC. It translates to CASSGRGTENNEQFF.

The chain employs TRBV11-2 and TRBJ2-3; the match to TRBD2 covers 11 bases. CDR3 length: 15 residues. CDR1 SGHAT and CDR2 FQNNGV come from the germline V gene. After removal of 4 bases from V and 2 bases from J, the junction contained 2 bases not matched to a gene. The CDR3 nucleotides read TGTGCCAGCAGCTCTAGCGGGGGGTACACAGATACGCAGTATTTT. Its protein product is CASSSSGGYTDTQYF.

This chain uses TRBV2 with TRBJ2-2; 7 bases fit TRBD1. The CDR3 contains 16 residues. Germline values: CDR1 SNHLY, CDR2 FYNNEI. After removal of 6 bases from V and 0 bases from J, the junction contained 7 bases not matched to a gene. The CDR3 loop is CASSRTGTANTGELFF. CDR3 coding DNA: TGTGCCAGCAGCAGAACCGGGACAGCGAACACCGGGGAGCTGTTTTTT.

The chain employs TRBV28 and TRBJ1-2, with D uncertain. V lost 2 bases, J lost 4 bases, and 5 bases lay in between. Germline V lookup: CDR1 MDHEN, CDR2 SYDVKM. This CDR3 has 12 amino acids. CDR3 sequence reads: CASSLAVYGYTF. The CDR3 DNA follows: TGTGCCAGCAGTTTAGCGGTCTATGGCTACACCTTC.

J is TRBJ1-3 and V is TRBV10-3; D remains unclear. Germline-derived CDR1 and CDR2 are ENHRY and SYGVKD. This CDR3 has 12 residues. The germline V and J ends were trimmed by 0 bases and 3 bases, with 0 bases remaining between them. The CDR3 loop reads CAISESGNTIYF. The CDR3 DNA follows: TGTGCCATCAGTGAGTCTGGAAACACCATATATTTT.

The V gene is TRBV9, the J gene TRBJ1-3; no definite D call. This CDR3 has 17 amino acids. With 2 bases removed from V and 0 bases from J, the gap between germline ends came to 15 bases. From germline, CDR1 is SGDLS and CDR2 YYNGEE. In nucleotides, the CDR3 is TGTGCCAGCAGCGTCGGGAGGGAGGAGAGCTCTGGAAACACCATATATTTT. This gives the protein CASSVGREESSGNTIYF.

This clonotype turned up a few times. The chain couples TRBV19 to TRBJ1-5; D ambiguous. This CDR3 region has 14 residues. Germline loops: CDR1 LNHDA, CDR2 SQIVND (reference sequence). Between the trimmed V and J ends, which lost 5 bases and 0 bases, there was a span of 8 bases. This CDR3 is CASSVRGSNQPQHF. The CDR3 nucleotides are TGTGCCAGTAGTGTACGGGGTAGCAATCAGCCCCAGCATTTT.

This clonotype was observed a few times. This chain connects TRBV12-3 or TRBV12-4 to TRBJ2-7, with D hard to call. The CDR3 runs 11 residues. Trimming stripped 0 bases from V and 6 bases from J, with 3 bases between. CDR3 coding DNA: TGTGCCAGCAGTTTAGCCGTCGAGCAGTACTTC. It encodes CASSLAVEQYF.

On this clonotype itself: No conserved phenylalanine or tryptophan ends this CDR3, so it is likely a read error. In DNA form, the CDR3 reads TGTGCCAGCGGTGGTCAGGGCCTCCTCTACAATGAGCAGTTCCTC. Translation: CASGGQGLLYNEQFL. The chain couples TRBV25-1 to TRBJ2-1; D might be TRBD1 (5 bases). The CDR3 is made up of 15 amino acids. CDR1 is MGHDK and CDR2 is SYGVNS in the germline V gene. The ends were cut back, 8 bases at V and 3 bases at J, with 17 bases in the middle.

The chain links TRBV20-1 to TRBJ1-2; no firm D call. There are 14 residues in the CDR3. Germline V gene lookup returns CDR1 DFQATT and CDR2 SNEGSKA (reference sequence). V was cut by 5 bases and J by 0 bases, with 13 bases left in between. The CDR3 loop reads CSAPYYHTNYGYTF. The CDR3, as DNA: TGCAGTGCTCCCTACTACCATACTAACTATGGCTACACCTTC.

This clonotype was observed many times. The chain has TRBV25-1 and TRBJ1-4; 8 bases are a match to TRBD1. The germline CDR1 and CDR2 sequences are MGHDK and SYGVNS. V lost 3 bases and J lost 2; bases outside the gene matches: 2. CDR3 size: 15 residues. In DNA form, the CDR3 reads TGTGCCAGCAGTGACCAGGGGGCGACTAATGAAAAACTGTTTTTT. Protein: CASSDQGATNEKLFF.

The chain carries TRBV27 and TRBJ1-1; perhaps TRBD1 as D (5 bases). With 3 bases removed from V and 1 base from J, the gap between germline ends came to 9 bases. From germline, CDR1 is MNHEY and CDR2 SMNVEV (reference sequence). This CDR3 contains 14 residues. CDR3 protein: CASSFRQRNTEAFF. DNA for the CDR3: TGTGCCAGCAGTTTTAGACAGCGGAACACTGAAGCTTTCTTT.

Here the CDR3 reads CAISESKGARDQPQHF. The CDR3 DNA follows: TGTGCCATCAGTGAGTCGAAGGGGGCGAGAGATCAGCCCCAGCATTTT. The V gene is TRBV10-3, the J gene TRBJ1-5; the match to TRBD1 covers 7 bases. Looked up from germline, CDR1 is ENHRY and CDR2 is SYGVKD. The CDR3 is 16 residues long. After removal of 0 bases from V and 5 bases from J, the junction contained 7 bases not matched to a gene.

This clonotype occurred once. The rearrangement links TRBV27 to TRBJ2-2, with 8 bases fitting TRBD1. CDR1 and CDR2 from the germline V gene are MNHEY and SMNVEV (reference sequence). The junction had 8 bases not matched to a gene; V was cut back by 3 bases and J by 5 bases. This CDR3 comprises 16 residues. The CDR3 nucleotides are TGTGCCAGCAGTTTCGGGGCAGGGGGCTTTACCGGGGAGCTGTTTTTT. Translating it yields CASSFGAGGFTGELFF.

This chain connects TRBV6-6 to TRBJ2-7; TRBD1 or TRBD2 may be the D gene (5 bases each). V gave up 4 bases and J gave up 3 bases, with 10 bases separating them. This CDR3 spans 13 amino acids. Germline-derived CDR1 and CDR2 are MNHNY and SVGAGI (reference sequence). The CDR3 region is CASSSRDRYEQYF. CDR3 DNA sequence: TGTGCCAGCAGTTCAAGGGACCGCTACGAGCAGTACTTC.